This T cell receptor beta chain is drawn from a study of breast tumors, draining lymph nodes, adjacent tissues. General study points: Tumor repertoires ranked between lymph nodes and nontumor tissue in diversity, with V and J gene preferences. Data only fit, rather than demonstrated, lymph node origin of most tumor T cells.

Germline CDR1 reads MNHEY; CDR2 reads SVGAGI. CDR3 length: 17 residues. With V trimmed by 5 bases and J by 4 bases, 11 bases remained unmatched. This clonotype was detected many times. Its antigen is still unknown. TCRdb re-called the multiplex PCR reads with MiXCR, one entry per CDR3 protein. The sample shows 120,000 to 150,000 distinct CDR3 sequences, around a third of them seen only once. The lymph nodes were axillary draining lymph nodes from breast cancer patients. This clonotype was obtained from a female donor with breast cancer. Some clones in this sample may be carry-over from other donors' samples. The V gene is TRBV6-5, the J gene TRBJ2-7; 13 positions agree with TRBD2. Sequencing was done on a sample of axillary lymph node tissue. DNA of the CDR3: TGTGCCAGCAGTAGGAACCGGGGGACTAGCGGGGTTTACGAGCAGTACTTC. Translating it yields CASSRNRGTSGVYEQYF.